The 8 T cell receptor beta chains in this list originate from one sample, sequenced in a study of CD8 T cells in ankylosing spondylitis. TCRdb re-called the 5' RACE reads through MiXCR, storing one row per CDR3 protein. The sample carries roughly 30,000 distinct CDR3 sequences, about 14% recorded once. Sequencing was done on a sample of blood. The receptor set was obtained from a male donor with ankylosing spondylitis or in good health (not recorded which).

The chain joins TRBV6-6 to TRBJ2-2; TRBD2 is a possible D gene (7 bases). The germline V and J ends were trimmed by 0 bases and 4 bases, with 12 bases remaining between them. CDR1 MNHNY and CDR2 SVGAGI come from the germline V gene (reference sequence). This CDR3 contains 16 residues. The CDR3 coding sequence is TGTGCCAGCAGTTACTCGAGGGGGGGTGGCACCGGGGAGCTGTTTTTT. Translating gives CASSYSRGGGTGELFF.

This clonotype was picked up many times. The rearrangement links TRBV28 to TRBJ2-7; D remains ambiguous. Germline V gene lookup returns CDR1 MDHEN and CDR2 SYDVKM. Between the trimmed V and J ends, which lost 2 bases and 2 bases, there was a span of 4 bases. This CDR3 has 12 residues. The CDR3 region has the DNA TGTGCCAGCAGTTTAGCCCCCTACGAGCAGTACTTC. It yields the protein CASSLAPYEQYF.

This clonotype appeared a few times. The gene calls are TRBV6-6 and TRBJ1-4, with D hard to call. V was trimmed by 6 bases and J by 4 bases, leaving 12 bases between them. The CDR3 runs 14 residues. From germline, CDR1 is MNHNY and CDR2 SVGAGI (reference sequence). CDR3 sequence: CASRSGSLNEKLFF. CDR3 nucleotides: TGTGCCAGCAGGTCCGGGTCACTTAATGAAAAACTGTTTTTT.

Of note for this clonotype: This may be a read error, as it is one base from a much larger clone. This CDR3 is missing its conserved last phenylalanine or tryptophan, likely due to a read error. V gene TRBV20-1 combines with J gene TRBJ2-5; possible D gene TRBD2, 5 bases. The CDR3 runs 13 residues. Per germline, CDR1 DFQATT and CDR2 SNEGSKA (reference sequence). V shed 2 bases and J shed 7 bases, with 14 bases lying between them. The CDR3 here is CSARPTPAGTQYY. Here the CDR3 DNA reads TGCAGTGCTAGACCGACCCCGGCGGGGACCCAGTACTAC.

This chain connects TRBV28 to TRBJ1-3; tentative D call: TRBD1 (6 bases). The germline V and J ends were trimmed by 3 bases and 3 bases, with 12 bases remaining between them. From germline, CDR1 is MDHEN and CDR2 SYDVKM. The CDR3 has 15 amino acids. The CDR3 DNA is TGTGCCAGCAGTTTCGGGGGCCTCGATGGAAACACCATATATTTT. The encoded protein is CASSFGGLDGNTIYF.

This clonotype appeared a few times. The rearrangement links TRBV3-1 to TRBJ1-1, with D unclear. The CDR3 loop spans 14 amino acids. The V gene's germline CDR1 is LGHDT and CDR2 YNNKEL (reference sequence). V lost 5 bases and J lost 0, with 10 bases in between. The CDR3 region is CASSTSTVNTEAFF. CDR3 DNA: TGTGCCAGCAGCACCTCGACCGTGAACACTGAAGCTTTCTTT.

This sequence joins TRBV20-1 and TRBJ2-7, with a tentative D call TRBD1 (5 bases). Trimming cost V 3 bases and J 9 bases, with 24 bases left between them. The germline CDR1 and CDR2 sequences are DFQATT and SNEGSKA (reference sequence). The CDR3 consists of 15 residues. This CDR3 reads CSASPKKGPSEWQYF. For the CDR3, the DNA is TGCAGTGCTAGCCCCAAAAAGGGGCCCTCGGAGTGGCAGTACTTC.

The CDR3: CSVDRGTEAFF. The DNA for the CDR3 is TGCAGCGTTGATCGGGGCACTGAAGCTTTCTTT. This chain connects TRBV29-1 to TRBJ1-1; D remains unclear. This CDR3 has 11 amino acids. The germline V and J ends were trimmed by 3 bases and 4 bases, with 6 bases remaining between them. Germline V gives CDR1 SQVTM, CDR2 ANQGSEA.